Sequencing of this T cell receptor (beta chain) was carried out in a study of PD-L1 blockade in urothelial cancer. Study in general: Each participant's history included 0 to 3 prior chemotherapy regimens. Study conclusions and caveats: Below-median blood TCR clonality before treatment forecast better survival.

The germline gives CDR1 MNHNS, CDR2 SASEGT. Between the trimmed V and J ends, which lost 7 bases and 7 bases, there was a span of 13 bases. There are 12 residues in the CDR3. Details on this clone: What it recognizes is unknown.

The method was immunoSEQ multiplex PCR; TCRdb's version includes in-frame clones alone and lacks a portion of them. The table shows about 87,000 clones, with 89% occurring only once. This sample's time point: pretreatment peripheral blood. The V gene is TRBV6-1, the J gene TRBJ2-5; possible D gene TRBD2, 5 bases. Sequences were derived from PBMCs, sampled around atezolizumab (anti-PD-L1) treatment. The receptor was isolated from a woman of 80 years or more with urothelial cancer. The CDR3 here is CASMRDSGTQYF. The CDR3 DNA reads TGTGCCAGCATGAGGGATTCGGGGACCCAGTACTTC.